The T cell receptor beta chain described here comes from a study of cytomegalovirus exposure and HLA in healthy donors. The CDR3 is 12 amino acids. CDR1 is KGHSH, CDR2 LQKENI, per germline. Although they were nominally healthy when sampled, donors likely had unrecorded immune exposures. Study outcomes and limitations: Donors belonging to an Asian-associated ancestry cluster reportedly showed fewer N-insertions in productive TCRs than the approximately 690-donor mean, according to what a later analysis found.

Turning to this clone: What it binds is not known. Compared with germline, one end of the junction differs, possibly owing to a read error.

Use of 60 Vbeta and 13 Jbeta primers characterized the PCR. Only in-frame clones appear in the TCRdb table, and some are missing; sequencing was by immunoSEQ multiplex PCR. The sample comprises approximately 110,000 clones, around 78% of which are singletons, and roughly 3.5% rests with the top ten. The genes are TRBV18 and TRBJ1-1; 8 bases map to TRBD1. Sequenced sample: PBMCs. The source is a man aged 40-49 years in good health and CMV-seronegative. The CDR3 reads CASSLQGALFSF. CDR3 in DNA: TGTGCCAGCTCGCTGCAGGGGGCGCTTTTTTCCTTT.